These T cell receptor beta chains were read from a single sample in a study of T cell changes during pregnancy in multiple sclerosis. The assay was immunoSEQ multiplex PCR, and TCRdb's table has in-frame clones only and misses some. The sample holds 85,000 to 90,000 clones, over 85% seen once. Sample: peripheral blood, taken after pregnancy. The receptors originated from a female donor in good health, enrolled as a control in a pregnancy study. The CDR3 runs from the conserved cysteine through the conserved F or W. A D gene is named only where the DNA matches it firmly. Rows give clone size only sometimes, using once, few, many, or a class for an expanded clone.

D: TRBD1; V: TRBV9; size: NA; J: TRBJ2-1; DNA: TGTGCCAGCAGCGTAATGGGACAGGGGTGGAATGAGCAGTTCTTC; CDR3: CASSVMGQGWNEQFF
D: TRBD2; V: TRBV5-1; size: once; J: TRBJ2-7; DNA: TGCGCCAGCAGCTTGACTAGCGGCTCTGGGGAGCAGTACTTC; CDR3: CASSLTSGSGEQYF
D: NA; V: TRBV27; size: NA; J: TRBJ1-5; DNA: TGTGCCAGCAGTTTGCATAGGCAGGGAGGGCAGCCCCAGCATTTT; CDR3: CASSLHRQGGQPQHF
D: NA; V: TRBV10-3; size: NA; J: TRBJ1-2; DNA: TGTGCCATCAGCCGGGACATCGAGAGCTATGGCTACACCTTC; CDR3: CAISRDIESYGYTF
D: TRBD2; V: TRBV5-1; size: NA; J: TRBJ2-7; DNA: TGCGCCAGCAGCTTGGCCCGGGACAGGGTACTAGCGGGAGCCTACGAGCAGTACTTC; CDR3: CASSLARDRVLAGAYEQYF
D: NA; V: TRBV5-1; size: NA; J: TRBJ2-7; DNA: TGCGCCAGCAGCTCCTACCCCCTAGCAGACGATCCCAGCTCCTACGAGCAGTACTTC; CDR3: CASSSYPLADDPSSYEQYF
D: NA; V: TRBV7-8; size: few; J: TRBJ1-5; DNA: TGTGCCAGCAGCCTACTGGCAGGGCTCGATCAGCCCCAGCATTTT; CDR3: CASSLLAGLDQPQHF
D: NA; V: TRBV5-4; size: NA; J: TRBJ1-2; DNA: TGTGCCAGCAGCTGGCCCCCCGGGGGGCGAGGGGGCTACACCTTC; CDR3: CASSWPPGGRGGYTF
D: TRBD2; V: TRBV6-5; size: NA; J: TRBJ2-7; DNA: TGTGCCAGCAGTTATTTTAGCGGGAGAAAGAGGGAGCAGTACTTC; CDR3: CASSYFSGRKREQYF
D: NA; V: TRBV27; size: NA; J: TRBJ2-1; DNA: TGTGCCAGCAGCGAAAGCGGGTCCTACAATGAGCAGTTCTTC; CDR3: CASSESGSYNEQFF
D: TRBD1; V: TRBV5-4; size: NA; J: TRBJ2-2; DNA: TGTGCCAGCAGCTCACAGGGGTTCGGGGAGCTGTTTTTT; CDR3: CASSSQGFGELFF
D: NA; V: TRBV11-3; size: NA; J: TRBJ1-1; DNA: TGTGCCAGCGCCCCATCCGGGGGGGCTGAAGCTTTCTTT; CDR3: CASAPSGGAEAFF
D: NA; V: TRBV5-1; size: NA; J: TRBJ2-7; DNA: TGCGCCAGCAGCCTAGAGGCCGGCTCCTACGAGCAGTACTTC; CDR3: CASSLEAGSYEQYF
D: NA; V: TRBV27; size: NA; J: TRBJ2-1; DNA: TGTGCCAGCCAGCCTACAGGATCCTACAATGAGCAGTTCTTC; CDR3: CASQPTGSYNEQFF
D: NA; V: TRBV30; size: NA; J: TRBJ1-3; DNA: TGTGCCTGGAGTGCCACAGCCGGAAACACCATATATTTT; CDR3: CAWSATAGNTIYF
D: NA; V: TRBV9; size: NA; J: TRBJ2-6; DNA: TGTGCCAGCAGCGTAGGTGGCTCCGGGGCCAACGTCCTGACTTTC; CDR3: CASSVGGSGANVLTF